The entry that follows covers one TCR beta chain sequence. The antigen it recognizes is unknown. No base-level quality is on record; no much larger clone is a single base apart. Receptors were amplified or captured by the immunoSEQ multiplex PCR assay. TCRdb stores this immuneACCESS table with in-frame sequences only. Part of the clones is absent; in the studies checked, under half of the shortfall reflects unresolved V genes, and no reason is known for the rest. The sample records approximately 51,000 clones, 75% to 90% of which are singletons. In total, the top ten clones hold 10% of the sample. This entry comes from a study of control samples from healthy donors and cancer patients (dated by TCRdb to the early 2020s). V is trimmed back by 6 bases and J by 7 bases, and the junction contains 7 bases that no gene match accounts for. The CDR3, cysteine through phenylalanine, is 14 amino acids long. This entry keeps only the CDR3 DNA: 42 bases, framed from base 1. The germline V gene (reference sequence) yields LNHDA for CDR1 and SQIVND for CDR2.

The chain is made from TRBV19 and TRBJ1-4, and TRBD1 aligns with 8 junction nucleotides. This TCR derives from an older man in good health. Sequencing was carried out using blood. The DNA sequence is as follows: TGTGCCAGTAGGGCCAGGGGGCTCGTTGAAAAACTGTTTTTT. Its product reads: CASRARGLVEKLFF.